This TCR beta chain derives from a study of blood T cell repertoires in COVID-19. Participant reports of clinical history set cohort assignment. Cohort 3 recovery required two negative PCRs, clearance, or symptom resolution. Per the original data handling: Amplification of reference gene primers provided the estimated nucleated cell counts. TCRdb's table, derived via immunoSEQ multiplex PCR, lists solely in-frame clones and lacks some. V, J and clone size are those of that table, while D and trimming were read from the DNA. The profile shows 250,000 to 300,000 clones, around nine tenths of them singletons. CDR1 is LGHDT, CDR2 YNNKEL, per germline (reference sequence). Unmatched junction bases numbered 10, after V lost 1 base and J lost 8 bases. The CDR3 extends over 16 amino acids.

This TCR was recovered from a middle-aged man who had recovered from COVID-19. The sequenced sample consisted of PBMCs or T cells enriched from blood (not recorded which). The V call is TRBV3-1 (or the pseudogene TRBV3-2), the J call TRBJ2-1; 8 nucleotides line up with TRBD2. This CDR3 is CASSQGIPGLVDEQFF. The CDR3 DNA reads as TGTGCCAGCAGCCAAGGCATCCCGGGACTAGTGGATGAGCAGTTCTTC.